The 5 T cell receptor beta chains below come from one sample, sequenced in a study of T cells after yellow fever vaccination (dated by TCRdb to the late 2010s). This specimen's treatment or condition label, interpreted: live attenuated yellow fever vaccine strain. The library came from 5' RACE. TCRdb shows the sequencer as Illumina HiSeq 2500. The public reads were reanalyzed by TCRdb: fastp trimming at Q25, MiXCR alignment, in-frame beta chains only. CDR3 protein duplicates are merged, each entry listing the most common genes and DNA. Counted in this sample were some 670,000 distinct CDR3 sequences; roughly an eighth of them appeared once. The ten largest make up under 15% of the sample. Material: PBMCs, obtained on the day of the yellow fever booster vaccination. The source is a man aged 30 to 39 who received the YFV17D yellow fever vaccine.

This chain links TRBV29-1 with TRBJ2-7; the D gene is possibly TRBD2 (7 bases). There are 11 residues in the CDR3. Germline V CDR1 and CDR2: SQVTM, ANQGSEA. V was trimmed by 6 bases and J by 7 bases, leaving 13 bases between them. The chain's CDR3 is CSVGGQGEQYF. In DNA, the CDR3 is TGCAGCGTGGGGGGGCAAGGGGAGCAGTACTTC.

The rearrangement joins TRBV29-1 to TRBJ2-7; D is unresolved. The germline V gene has CDR1 SQVTM and CDR2 ANQGSEA. V was clipped by 5 bases and J by 5 bases, with 13 bases between them. This CDR3 spans 12 amino acids. This CDR3 is CSVLSPDDEQYF. CDR3 DNA: TGCAGCGTTCTTAGCCCCGACGACGAGCAGTACTTC.

The chain links TRBV9 to TRBJ1-3; 8 bases are a match to TRBD1. The CDR3 has 14 residues. Germline-derived CDR1 and CDR2 are SGDLS and YYNGEE. V lost 5 bases, J lost 1 base, and 2 bases stayed unmatched. CDR3 nucleotide sequence: TGTGCCAGCAGGACAGGGGTTTCTGGAAACACCATATATTTT. Its translation is CASRTGVSGNTIYF.

This clonotype was seen only a few times. One junction end disagrees with the germline gene, perhaps due to a read error. The gene calls are TRBV12-3 or TRBV12-4 and TRBJ2-7; D might be TRBD2 (5 bases). This CDR3 region has 13 residues. The CDR3 nucleotides read TGTGCCAGCAGTCTAGCTCGTATGAACGAGCAGTACTTC. Translated: CASSLARMNEQYF.

This clonotype was seen repeatedly, ten times or more. The rearrangement joins TRBV24-1 to TRBJ2-2; D call uncertain. Germline V gene sequence: CDR1 KGHDR, CDR2 SFDVKD. V lost 3 bases and J 4 bases, leaving 14 bases between the germline ends. The CDR3 loop spans 16 amino acids. The CDR3 bases are TGTGCCACCAGTGATATGGTCGGATCATCCACCGGGGAGCTGTTTTTT. Translated, it gives CATSDMVGSSTGELFF.